The clone carrying this T cell receptor beta chain has only a few counts. The antigen is not known. Patients in the study, people with chemo-refractory metastatic non-small-cell lung cancer, received focal radiation plus ipilimumab CTLA-4 blockade. The data were taken from a study of radiotherapy plus CTLA-4 blockade in lung cancer. Using immunoSEQ multiplex PCR, the repertoire was profiled, and TCRdb retains in-frame clones only, with some absent. Of roughly 59,000 clones in the sample, approximately 65% were seen once. The germline V gene has CDR1 SGDLS and CDR2 YYNGEE. The CDR3 is made up of 14 amino acids. J gave up 3 bases and V 4 bases, and 6 bases lay outside the gene matches. General study findings and limits: Blood saw expansion of tumor-derived TCR clones after radiotherapy plus ipilimumab. Early blood T cell clone dynamics, with interferon-beta, were reported to best predict response.

Material: peripheral blood, obtained from a patient treated with radiotherapy plus ipilimumab. The clonotype comes from a human donor with non-small cell lung cancer whose response to radiotherapy plus ipilimumab could not be evaluated. This sequence joins TRBV9 and TRBJ2-5; 7 bases match TRBD1. The CDR3 DNA reads TGTGCCAGCAGCTCGACAGGGTTCAAAGAGACCCAGTACTTC. Encoded protein: CASSSTGFKETQYF.